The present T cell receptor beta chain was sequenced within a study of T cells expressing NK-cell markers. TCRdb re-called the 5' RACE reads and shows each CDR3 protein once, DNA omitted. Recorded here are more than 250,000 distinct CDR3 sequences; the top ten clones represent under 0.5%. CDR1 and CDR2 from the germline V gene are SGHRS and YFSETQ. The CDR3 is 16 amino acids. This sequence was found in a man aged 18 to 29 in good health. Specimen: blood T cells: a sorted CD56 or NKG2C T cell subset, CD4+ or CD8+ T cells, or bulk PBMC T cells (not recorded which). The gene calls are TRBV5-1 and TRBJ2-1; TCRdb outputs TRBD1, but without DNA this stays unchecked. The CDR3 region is CASRTGTSDSYNEQFF.